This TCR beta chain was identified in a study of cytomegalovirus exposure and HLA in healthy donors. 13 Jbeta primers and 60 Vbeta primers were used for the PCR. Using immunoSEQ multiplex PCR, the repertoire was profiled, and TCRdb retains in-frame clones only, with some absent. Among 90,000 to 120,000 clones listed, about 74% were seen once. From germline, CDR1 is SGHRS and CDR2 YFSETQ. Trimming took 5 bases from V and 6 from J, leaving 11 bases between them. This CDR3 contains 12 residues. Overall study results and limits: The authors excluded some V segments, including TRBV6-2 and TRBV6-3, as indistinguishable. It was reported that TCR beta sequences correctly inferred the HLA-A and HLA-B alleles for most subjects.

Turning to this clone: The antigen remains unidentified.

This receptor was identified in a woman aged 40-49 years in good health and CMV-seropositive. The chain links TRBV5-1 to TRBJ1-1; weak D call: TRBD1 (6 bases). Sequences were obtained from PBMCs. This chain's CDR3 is CASRTGGSEAFF. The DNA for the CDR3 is TGCGCCAGCAGGACAGGTGGATCTGAAGCTTTCTTT. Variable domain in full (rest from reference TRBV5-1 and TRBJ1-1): KAGVTQTPRYLIKTRGQQVTLSCSPISGHRSVSWYQQTPGQGLQFLFEYFSETQRNKGNFPGRFSGRQFSNSRSEMNVSTLELGDSALYLCASRTGGSEAFFGQGTRLTVV.